This T cell receptor (beta chain) was sequenced in a study of blood T cell repertoires in COVID-19. Study-wide context: Samples of COVID-19 (acute and convalescent) were obtained from the United States, Italy and Spain. PBMCs, B-cell-depleted T cells, or T cells provided the cDNA or gDNA that made up the material.

The CDR3 is 14 amino acids. Trimming took 4 bases from V and 7 from J; bases not matched to a gene: 3. Germline CDR1 is LGHDT and CDR2 is YNNKEL (reference sequence). As handled by the study authors: By means of reference gene primer amplification, nucleated cell counts were estimated. The protocol was immunoSEQ multiplex PCR, while the TCRdb copy is restricted to in-frame clones and leaves out a portion. Clone size and the V and J calls come from that table; the DNA yielded D and trimming. The repertoire holds some 75,000 clones, with more than 60% as singletons. Only a few counts were recorded for this clone.

Material for sequencing was peripheral blood. The chain links TRBV3-1 (or the pseudogene TRBV3-2) to TRBJ1-6; 8 bases match TRBD1. The TCR sequence derives from a woman of 80 years or more with active or convalescent COVID-19. The CDR3 is CASSPTGANSPLHF. The CDR3, as DNA: TGTGCCAGCAGCCCGACAGGGGCAAATTCACCCCTCCACTTT.